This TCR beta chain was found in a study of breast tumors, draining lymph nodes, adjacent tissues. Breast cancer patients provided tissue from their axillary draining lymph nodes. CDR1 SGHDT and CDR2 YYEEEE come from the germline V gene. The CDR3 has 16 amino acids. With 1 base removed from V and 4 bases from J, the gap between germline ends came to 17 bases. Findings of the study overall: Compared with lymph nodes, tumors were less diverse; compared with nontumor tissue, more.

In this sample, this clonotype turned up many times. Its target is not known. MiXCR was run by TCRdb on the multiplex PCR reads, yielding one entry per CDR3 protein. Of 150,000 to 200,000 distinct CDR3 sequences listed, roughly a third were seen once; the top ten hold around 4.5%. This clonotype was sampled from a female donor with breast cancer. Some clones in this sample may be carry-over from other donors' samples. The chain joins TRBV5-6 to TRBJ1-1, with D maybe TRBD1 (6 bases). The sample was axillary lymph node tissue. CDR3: CASSLLTGIIPTEAFF. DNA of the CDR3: TGTGCCAGCAGCTTGTTGACAGGCATTATCCCCACTGAAGCTTTCTTT.